Listed below are T cell receptor beta chains from one sample, sequenced in a study of OX40 agonist ivuxolimab in advanced cancers. Method: immunoSEQ multiplex PCR; TCRdb's copy keeps in-frame clones and lacks some. The sample records roughly 76,000 clones, 80% to 90% being singletons. The source was CD4+ or CD8+ T cells sorted from blood, collected in a trial of the OX40 agonist ivuxolimab. The receptor set was obtained from an adult with an advanced solid tumor such as melanoma, head and neck, liver or kidney cancer. Both conserved end residues are part of each CDR3. The D gene is left open where the match is weak. A row's size may be missing; if present it is once, few, many or a size class.

D	J	V	size	DNA	CDR3
.	TRBJ2-6	TRBV4-1	.	TGCGCCAGCAGCCAAGATAGCTCTGGGGCCAACGTCCTGACTTTC	CASSQDSSGANVLTF
.	TRBJ1-3	TRBV9	few	TGTGCCAGCAGCGTATACCCTGGAAACACCATATATTTT	CASSVYPGNTIYF
TRBD1	TRBJ2-7	TRBV2	.	TGTGCCAGCAGTGAAGCGCTTCTGACAGGGAACTACGAGCAGTACTTC	CASSEALLTGNYEQYF
.	TRBJ2-7	TRBV5-4	few	TGTGCCAGCAGCTCCAAACCTTACGAGCAGTACTTC	CASSSKPYEQYF
TRBD1	TRBJ2-2	TRBV19	.	TGTGCCAGTAGACGACAGGGGAACACCGGGGAGCTGTTTTTT	CASRRQGNTGELFF
.	TRBJ1-1	TRBV6-5	.	TGTGCCAGCAGTTCCGTCTTCAGGGAATTAAAGAGAGCTTTCTTT	CASSSVFRELKRAFF
.	TRBJ2-2	TRBV5-1	.	TGCGCCAGCAGCTTGGGACCGGGCAGGAACACCGGGGAGCTGTTTTTT	CASSLGPGRNTGELFF
.	TRBJ2-7	TRBV4-3	.	TGCGCCAGCAGCCAAGATCGGACATCCTACGAGCAGTACTTC	CASSQDRTSYEQYF
TRBD1	TRBJ2-7	TRBV7-9	.	TGTGCCAGCAGCTACGGGACAGGGGATACCTACGAGCAGTACTTC	CASSYGTGDTYEQYF
TRBD2	TRBJ2-1	TRBV5-4	.	TGTGCCAGCAGCCAGCGGACTAGCGAGTACAATGAGCAGTTCTTC	CASSQRTSEYNEQFF
.	TRBJ1-6	TRBV27	.	TGTGCCAGCAGCTTCCATTACCCCAATTCACCCCTCCACTTT	CASSFHYPNSPLHF
.	TRBJ2-7	TRBV4-3	.	TGCGCCAGCAGCCAAGAACAGCGGTCTACCTACGAGCAGTACTTC	CASSQEQRSTYEQYF
.	TRBJ1-1	TRBV6-5	.	TGTGCCAGCAGTTACACTCAGGGAATGAACACTGAAGCTTTCTTT	CASSYTQGMNTEAFF
TRBD2	TRBJ2-3	TRBV19	.	TGTGCCAGTAGTCCCCGACTAGCGGGATCTACAGATACGCAGTATTTT	CASSPRLAGSTDTQYF
.	TRBJ1-4	TRBV2	.	TGTGCCAGCAGTGAACATGAGGGAAGGGAAAAACTGTTTTTT	CASSEHEGREKLFF
.	TRBJ1-1	TRBV20-1	.	TGCAGTGCCCCTGACAGAGAAGCTTTCTTT	CSAPDREAFF
.	TRBJ2-1	TRBV5-4	.	TGTGCCAGCAGCTCACTGACGTTTCCCTACAATGAGCAGTTCTTC	CASSSLTFPYNEQFF
.	TRBJ2-5	TRBV11-3	once	TGTGCCAGCAGCTTAGGATGGGATTCCCTCGGTGAGACCCAGTACTTC	CASSLGWDSLGETQYF
TRBD2	TRBJ2-7	TRBV6-8	few	TGTGCCAGCAGTTCCCTAGCGGGAGTGGTACCAGAGTACGAGCAGTACTTC	CASSSLAGVVPEYEQYF
TRBD2	TRBJ2-1	TRBV11-2	.	TGTGCCAGCAGCTTGAGCGGGGTCTCCTACAATGAGCAGTTCTTC	CASSLSGVSYNEQFF
.	TRBJ1-1	TRBV5-4	.	TGTGCCAGCAGCTTGGTCGGAACTGAAGCTTTCTTT	CASSLVGTEAFF
TRBD2	TRBJ2-1	TRBV7-2	.	TGTGCCAGCAGCTTGGGACTAGCGGGAGGTTGGAATGAGCAGTTCTTC	CASSLGLAGGWNEQFF
.	TRBJ2-4	TRBV5-4	.	TGTGCCAGCAGCTTGGAATCGGCCGCGGACATTCAGTACTTC	CASSLESAADIQYF
.	TRBJ2-5	TRBV6-6	.	TGTGCCAGCAGTCCCGACCGCCTCAGGACCCAGTACTTC	CASSPDRLRTQYF
TRBD2	TRBJ2-7	TRBV28	.	TGTGCCAGCAGTGCGGGGGGGGGACGACAGTACTCACACGAGCAGTACTTC	CASSAGGGRQYSHEQYF
.	TRBJ1-1	TRBV7-8	.	TGTGCCAGCAGCTTAGCCATGGTGATGACTGAAGCTTTCTTT	CASSLAMVMTEAFF
.	TRBJ2-1	TRBV19	once	TGTGCCAGTAGAAAAGGCGGTCCTCAGGCCTACAATGAGCAGTTCTTC	CASRKGGPQAYNEQFF
.	TRBJ1-2	TRBV4-1	.	TGCGCCAGCAGCCCGAGGAGCGACCGAGAGTATGGCTACACCTTC	CASSPRSDREYGYTF